A selection of T cell receptor beta chains follows, all from one sample in a study of blood T cell repertoires in COVID-19. Using immunoSEQ multiplex PCR, the repertoire was profiled, and TCRdb retains in-frame clones only, with some absent. The sample includes 200,000 to 250,000 clones, 90% of them seen just once. Sample: PBMCs or T cells enriched from blood (not recorded which). The receptors were gathered from a man in his thirties or forties who had been exposed to COVID-19. Each CDR3 is given with its conserved first and last residue. A D gene is named only where the DNA matches it firmly. Not every row has a clone size; where given, it reads once, few, many or a size class.

TRBV7-6	.	TRBJ2-3	.	TGTGCCAGCAGCTACTCAGATACGCAGTATTTT	CASSYSDTQYF
TRBV19	.	TRBJ1-1	.	TGTGCCACACGTACCGGGGGGCTGGTCACTGAAGCTTTCTTT	CATRTGGLVTEAFF
TRBV19	few	TRBJ1-3	.	TGTGCCAGTACCAACAGGGTGAGCTCTGGAAACACCATATATTTT	CASTNRVSSGNTIYF
TRBV6-5	.	TRBJ2-7	TRBD2	TGTGCCAGCAGTTACTTCGGGACTAACTACGAGCAGTACTTC	CASSYFGTNYEQYF
TRBV4-2	.	TRBJ2-1	TRBD2	TGTGCCAGCAGCCAAGGAGGACTAGAGGATGAGCAGTTCTTC	CASSQGGLEDEQFF
TRBV27	.	TRBJ1-6	TRBD1	TGTGCCAGCAGAGGGACAGGGAATTCACCCCTCCACTTT	CASRGTGNSPLHF
TRBV9	.	TRBJ2-1	TRBD2	TGTGCCAGCAGCGTAGATGACGGGGGGGCACTATTCTTC	CASSVDDGGALFF
TRBV6-4	.	TRBJ2-3	.	TGTGCCAGCAGTGAACAGGGTAGCACAGATACGCAGTATTTT	CASSEQGSTDTQYF
TRBV4-3	.	TRBJ2-2	TRBD2	TGCGCCAGCAGCCAAGAACAGCGGGGCACCGGGGAGCTGTTTTTT	CASSQEQRGTGELFF
TRBV20-1	.	TRBJ1-2	.	TGCAGCTTTCTTAACTATGGCTACACCTTC	CSFLNYGYTF
TRBV6-5	.	TRBJ2-1	.	TGTGCCAGCAGTCACCGGGACAACCTGAGGAATGAGCAGTTCTTC	CASSHRDNLRNEQFF